One and the same sample provided the 11 T cell receptor beta chains below, sequenced in a study of CD8+ T cells in alopecia areata (dated by TCRdb to the late 2010s). Library preparation employed the immunoSEQ multiplex PCR assay. For TCR sequencing, RNA was extracted from every sample and reverse transcribed into cDNA to serve as template. The source is immuneACCESS, and TCRdb retained only in-frame sequences with V and J called. Part of the clones is not carried over; for the studies checked, unresolved V genes explain less than half of this, and the remainder is unexplained. The sample table shows tens of thousands of clones, and 55% to 75% are seen once. The biggest ten clones account for roughly 20% of the sample. In the paper's terms, the time point label means: around 28 days on oral tofacitinib. This specimen's treatment or condition label, interpreted: oral pan-JAK inhibitor, 5-10 mg twice daily.

The sample consisted of CD8+ T cells sorted from blood, taken at week 4, from a patient treated with tofacitinib. These receptor sequences come from a human donor with alopecia areata.

The chain combines TRBV15 with TRBJ2-7, with D unclear. Germline CDR1 LNHNV, CDR2 YYDKDF (reference sequence). The CDR3 extends over 14 amino acids. Trimming left V 0 bases short and J 5 bases short, with 11 bases between. CDR3 in amino acids: CATSRDEQHHEQYF. The CDR3 coding sequence is TGTGCCACCAGCAGAGATGAACAACACCACGAGCAGTACTTC.

The rearrangement uses TRBV9 and TRBJ2-1, with D maybe TRBD1 (6 bases). The CDR3 spans 17 residues. V gave up 4 bases and J gave up 0 bases, with 17 bases separating them. Germline loops: CDR1 SGDLS, CDR2 YYNGEE. The CDR3 DNA reads TGTGCCAGCAGCACCCTGATACAGGGTAGCTCCTACAATGAGCAGTTCTTC. It codes for CASSTLIQGSSYNEQFF.

This clone was counted once. The J gene is TRBJ1-2, the V gene TRBV19; D unclear. Between the trimmed V and J ends, which lost 10 bases and 8 bases, there was a span of 11 bases. Germline V gives CDR1 LNHDA, CDR2 SQIVND (reference sequence). CDR3 length equals 10 residues. The CDR3 bases are TGTGCCACCTCCGGGTTCGGCTACACCTTC. Protein product: CATSGFGYTF. The full variable domain, completed using reference TRBV19 and TRBJ1-2, is DGGITQSPKYLFRKEGQNVTLSCEQNLNHDAMYWYRQDPGQGLRLIYYSQIVNDFQKGDIAEGYSVSREKKESFPLTVTSAQKNPTAFYLCATSGFGYTFGSGTRLTVV.

The DNA for the CDR3 is TGTGCCAGCAGCCTCGGGGGCAGGGTAGAAGAAAAACTGTTTTTT. Its translation is CASSLGGRVEEKLFF. The chain couples TRBV5-6 to TRBJ1-4; weak D call: TRBD1 (6 bases). V shed 4 bases and J shed 8 bases, with 18 bases lying between them. Germline V lookup: CDR1 SGHDT, CDR2 YYEEEE. The CDR3 consists of 15 residues.

V and J are TRBV27 and TRBJ2-7; a weak D match, TRBD2 (6 bases). Germline V CDR1 and CDR2: MNHEY, SMNVEV (reference sequence). The CDR3 consists of 14 residues. The V end lost 2 bases, the J end lost 5 bases, and 13 bases lay between the germline ends. This CDR3 reads CASSLVAGIHEQYF. CDR3 in DNA: TGTGCCAGCAGTTTAGTCGCGGGGATCCACGAGCAGTACTTC.

The chain couples TRBV4-3 to TRBJ2-7, with D possibly called TRBD1 or TRBD2 (5 bases each). Trimming removed 1 base at V and 4 bases at J, with 14 bases between. CDR1 and CDR2 from the germline V gene are LGHNA and YSLEER. The CDR3 sequence is 15 residues long. CDR3 nucleotide sequence: TGCGCCAGCAGCCAAGGGGCCGGGGCAGCTTACGAGCAGTACTTC. Residues: CASSQGAGAAYEQYF.

Here the CDR3 DNA reads TGTGCCAGCAGCTTAGGACAGGGGTACAATGAGCAGTTCTTC. Protein: CASSLGQGYNEQFF. The chain is built from TRBV7-9 and TRBJ2-1; 8 positions agree with TRBD1. The ends lost 1 base at V and 4 bases at J; junction bases unmatched: 0. The CDR3 covers 14 residues. Germline CDR1 reads SEHNR; CDR2 reads FQNEAQ (reference sequence). Supplemented by reference TRBV7-9 and TRBJ2-1, the full variable domain reads DTGVSQNPRHKITKRGQNVTFRCDPISEHNRLYWYRQTLGQGPEFLTYFQNEAQLEKSRLLSDRFSAERPKGSFSTLEIQRTEQGDSAMYLCASSLGQGYNEQFFGPGTRLTVL.

The chain is built from TRBV7-9 and TRBJ2-7, with TRBD2 matching 7 bases. In germline, CDR1 is SEHNR, CDR2 FQNEAQ (reference sequence). There are 16 residues in the CDR3. V shed 1 base and J 0 bases; nucleotides not matched to a gene: 6. This CDR3 is CASSLDFGGISYEQYF. CDR3 nucleotides: TGTGCCAGCAGCTTAGACTTCGGGGGGATCTCCTACGAGCAGTACTTC.

The rearrangement uses TRBV4-3 and TRBJ2-2; D may be TRBD2 (6 bases). The CDR3 covers 17 residues. Germline-derived CDR1 and CDR2 are LGHNA and YSLEER. The germline V and J ends were trimmed by 0 bases and 6 bases, with 17 bases remaining between them. The CDR3 reads CASSQDGGAGLSGELFF. DNA of the CDR3: TGCGCCAGCAGCCAAGATGGAGGGGCAGGGTTGTCCGGGGAGCTGTTTTTT.

The chain couples TRBV30 to TRBJ2-7, with D uncertain. The V gene's germline CDR1 is GTSNPN and CDR2 SVGIG (reference sequence). The CDR3 is made up of 12 amino acids. Trimming stripped 5 bases from V and 0 bases from J, with 8 bases between. CDR3 sequence (DNA): TGTGCCTGGGACCTTGGCTCCTACGAGCAGTACTTC. Amino acids: CAWDLGSYEQYF.

This sequence joins TRBV5-1 and TRBJ2-5; D ambiguous. The CDR3 loop spans 13 amino acids. Germline V gene sequence: CDR1 SGHRS, CDR2 YFSETQ. V was pared by 1 base and J by 5 bases, with 9 bases between. The CDR3 DNA follows: TGCGCCAGCAGCTTGTTTCAGGAGGAGACCCAGTACTTC. It specifies CASSLFQEETQYF.